This paragraph reports one T cell receptor (beta chain). Its antigen is still unknown. Base qualities are missing; no much larger clone stands one base away. Using the deep immunoSEQ assay, TCR CDR3 regions were amplified from genomic DNA by multiplex PCR. Genomic DNA extracted from each cell subset was distributed evenly over all wells of several immunoSEQ 96-well plates, and each plate served as one replicate. For sorted subsets, approximately 210 ng genomic DNA, equal to approximately 30,000 T cell genomes, was loaded into each replicate PCR. The purified libraries were quantified using a Qubit 3.0 fluorometer, sized with a Bioanalyzer 2100, and then quantified again using the KAPA Library Quantification kit. Every immunoSEQ 96-well plate was sequenced on a dedicated single-read 150-cycle Illumina NextSeq 550 flow cell. The study's own analysis went as follows. Because only junctional sequences without quality scores were contained in the immunoSEQ output, filtering matching that applied to full-length reads could not be performed. Sequences were annotated with PyIR, a Python wrapper for IgBLAST v1.9, and V/J genes and CDR3 were assigned using IMGT germline references. Reads with weak V/J assignments (E-value above 1e-6), missing CDR3, stop codons, out-of-frame junctions, or ambiguous translated residues were removed. A V3J clonotype was defined by an identical inferred V gene, J gene, and CDR3 amino acid sequence. Percentage overlap between repertoires was computed as shared unique clonotypes divided by the size of the smaller repertoire. Three approaches were used to assess repertoire richness: RTK rarefaction, the Chao1 estimator, and Recon v2.1 estimates of unobserved clonotypes. OLGA was used to compute generation probabilities for all TCRbeta clonotypes that the gDNA method yielded from a handful of donors. TCRdb took over this immuneACCESS table, retaining in-frame rearrangements with V and J assigned. Such tables are incomplete; in checked studies, under half of the missing clones stem from an unresolved V gene, and the remainder is unexplained. The DNA gave D and trimming, while V, J and clone size come from that table. In all, the sample holds approximately 2.4 million clones, and 95% of those were seen once. The top ten clonotypes cover more than 0.1% of the sample.

The sample is drawn from a study of shared clonotypes between healthy human individuals (dated by TCRdb to 2020 to 2022). Turning to the overall study: A couple of women and a few men aged 18 to 49 years were included in the cohort. Libraries were prepared and TCR repertoires were sequenced by different laboratories using diverse techniques, in order to increase sequencing depth and limit assay-specific biases. Per donor, three plates each were used for CD4 naive and CD4 memory, two for CD8 naive, and one for CD8 memory. To estimate repertoire size and how much clonotypes are shared between individuals, the study performed deep sequencing of blood TCR repertoires from about 5 healthy adults. Each donor's leukapheresis produced roughly between roughly 0.9 and 9 billion PBMCs. Broader findings and caveats from the paper: Compared with non-shared clonotypes, clonotypes shared by all four sorted-subset donors had higher generation probabilities. The genetic and exposure-history diversity represented was limited by the small number of donors. Larger estimated clonotype richness was generally found for naive subsets than for memory subsets. Sampling was limited to blood, and TCR repertoires in tissue likely differ from TCR repertoires in blood. Based on pairwise subsampling, the degree of clonotype sharing among donors was expected to be affected by sequencing depth. Rarefaction of sorted-subset datasets indicated incomplete sequencing despite the large sequencing depth. About 5% of naive CD4, roughly 3.5% of naive CD8, 2% to 2.5% of memory CD4, and more than 0.35% of memory CD8 clonotypes were shared across several donors.

The donors were healthy, HIV-negative adults with no recently reported acute infections or vaccinations. Every donor was a Caucasian adult living in Nashville, Tennessee, USA. Magnetic negative selection was used to enrich CD4+ T cells, after which naive cells were positively selected on CD45RA and the negative fraction became the memory subset. Blood was obtained by leukapheresis, after which PBMCs were separated by Ficoll-Histopaque density gradient centrifugation and cryopreserved in liquid nitrogen vapor phase. Analytical flow cytometry was used to check the purity and quantity of each magnetically sorted T cell population. From each sorted fraction, genomic DNA was isolated and quantified by UV absorbance on a Nanodrop 2000c. The CDR3 contains 14 residues, cysteine and phenylalanine counted. Only the CDR3 part of the read is kept: 42 bases, read in frame from the first base. Trimmed from V: 5 bases; trimmed from J: 4 bases; junction bases lacking a gene match: 6. As encoded in the germline V gene (reference sequence), CDR1 is SGHNT while CDR2 is YYREEE.

The receptor was isolated from a man between 18 and 29 years old in good health. The sample taken for sequencing was naive CD4+ T cells sorted from blood. The cell subset or site tag for this specimen amounts to: CD45RA+ positively selected. The sequence joins TRBV5-4 to TRBJ2-5; TRBD1 lines up with 9 middle nucleotides. The CDR3 sequence is CASSYRGLGETQYF. The nucleotide sequence reads as follows: TGTGCCAGCAGTTACAGGGGGCTGGGAGAGACCCAGTACTTC.